The rows below give T cell receptor beta chains drawn from one sample of a study of vaccination and CD4 T cells after COVID-19. Their antigens remain unidentified. TCRdb passed the PCR reads through MiXCR, listing each CDR3 protein once. Of some 25,000 distinct CDR3 sequences listed, roughly 29% are singletons. The source material was CD4+ T cells from blood, cultured in vitro, sampled about 7 months after SARS-CoV-2 vaccination. These receptors were obtained from a human donor who had recovered from COVID-19. The conserved cysteine and the conserved F or W are not part of the CDR3 here. Fields, in order: V gene, J gene, CDR3 protein.

v_gene: TRBV27
j_gene: TRBJ1-1
CDR3aa: ASSLSDRTVNTEAF

v_gene: TRBV2
j_gene: TRBJ2-6
CDR3aa: ASSRSGAGANVLT

v_gene: TRBV5-4
j_gene: TRBJ1-1
CDR3aa: ASSRGDRLEAF

v_gene: TRBV24-1
j_gene: TRBJ1-5
CDR3aa: ATSDSKAWGKDQPQH

v_gene: TRBV28
j_gene: TRBJ2-3
CDR3aa: ASSSGLAGFTDTQY

v_gene: TRBV6-1
j_gene: TRBJ1-2
CDR3aa: ASTRGRENGYT

v_gene: TRBV5-4
j_gene: TRBJ2-1
CDR3aa: ASSLGPMTYNEQF

v_gene: TRBV10-3
j_gene: TRBJ2-3
CDR3aa: AIRPTLGSTDTQY

v_gene: TRBV5-1
j_gene: TRBJ2-7
CDR3aa: ASSLLEQGNYEQY

v_gene: TRBV7-9
j_gene: TRBJ2-2
CDR3aa: ASSRDRTEETGELF

v_gene: TRBV20-1
j_gene: TRBJ1-2
CDR3aa: SARSQGAPRNGYT

v_gene: TRBV20-1
j_gene: TRBJ1-6
CDR3aa: SASGSPNSPLH

v_gene: TRBV6-1
j_gene: TRBJ2-7
CDR3aa: ASSLQGTSVDEQY

v_gene: TRBV20-1
j_gene: TRBJ2-7
CDR3aa: SARKAPRAGGRHEQY

v_gene: TRBV5-1
j_gene: TRBJ2-5
CDR3aa: ASSFHRERPQY

v_gene: TRBV28
j_gene: TRBJ2-3
CDR3aa: ASSMRLAGVTDTQY

v_gene: TRBV25-1
j_gene: TRBJ2-5
CDR3aa: ASSVSSGRQTQY

v_gene: TRBV18
j_gene: TRBJ1-5
CDR3aa: ASSSGRTNQPQH

v_gene: TRBV7-9
j_gene: TRBJ2-2
CDR3aa: ASSLVVGNTGELF

v_gene: TRBV7-3
j_gene: TRBJ2-1
CDR3aa: ASSLTSGAYNEQF

v_gene: TRBV28
j_gene: TRBJ1-5
CDR3aa: ASRFLQGISNQPQH

v_gene: TRBV5-4
j_gene: TRBJ2-5
CDR3aa: ASSSGTGGSQETQY

v_gene: TRBV7-2
j_gene: TRBJ2-7
CDR3aa: ASSFTRDSYEQY